This T cell receptor (beta chain) was sequenced for a study of CD8+ T cells in alopecia areata. Treatment described: oral pan-JAK inhibitor, 5-10 mg twice daily. Trimming removed 2 bases from V and 0 bases from J, with 13 bases in between. CDR1 GTSNPN and CDR2 SVGIG come from the germline V gene (reference sequence). The CDR3 is 15 residues long. After isolation, RNA underwent reverse transcription to generate cDNA as the sequencing template. The assay was immunoSEQ multiplex PCR, and TCRdb's table has in-frame clones only and misses some. The table lists about 190,000 clones, around 60% of them singletons.

The material was CD4+ T cells sorted from blood, obtained at week 4, from a patient treated with tofacitinib. The clonotype originates from a human donor with alopecia areata. The V gene is TRBV30, the J gene TRBJ1-1; the D is unclear. CDR3 DNA sequence: TGTGCCTGGAGTTACGGTATGGGAATGAACACTGAAGCTTTCTTT. Translated, it gives CAWSYGMGMNTEAFF.